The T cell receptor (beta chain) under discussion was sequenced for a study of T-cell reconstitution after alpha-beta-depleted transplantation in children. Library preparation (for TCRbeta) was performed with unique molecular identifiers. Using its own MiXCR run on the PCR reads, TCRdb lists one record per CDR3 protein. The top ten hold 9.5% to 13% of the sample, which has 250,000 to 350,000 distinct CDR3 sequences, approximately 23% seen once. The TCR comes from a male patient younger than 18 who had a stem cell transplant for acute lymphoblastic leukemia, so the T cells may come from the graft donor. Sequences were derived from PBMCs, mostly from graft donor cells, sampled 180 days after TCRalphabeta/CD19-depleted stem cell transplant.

CDR3 loop: CASSSGSGDPYNEQFF. The CDR3 DNA sequence: TGCGCCAGCAGCTCCGGGAGCGGGGACCCCTACAATGAGCAGTTCTTC. The rearrangement links TRBV5-1 to TRBJ2-1; TRBD2 agrees at 7 bases. Per germline, CDR1 SGHRS and CDR2 YFSETQ. V shed 3 bases, J shed 2 bases, and the junction held 8 bases outside the gene matches. The CDR3 sequence is 16 residues long.